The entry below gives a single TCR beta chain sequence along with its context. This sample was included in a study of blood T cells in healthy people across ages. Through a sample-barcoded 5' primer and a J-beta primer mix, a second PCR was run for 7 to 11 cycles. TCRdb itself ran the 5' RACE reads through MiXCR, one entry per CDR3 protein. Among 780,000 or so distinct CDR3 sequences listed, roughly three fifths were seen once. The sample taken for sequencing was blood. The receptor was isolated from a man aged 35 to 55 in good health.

Here the CDR3 DNA reads TGTGCCAGCAGCTCCCGACTCGCGCGGTCCGACGAGCAGTACTTC. Protein sequence: CASSSRLARSDEQYF. The gene calls are TRBV7-9 and TRBJ2-7, with unresolved D. This CDR3 has 15 amino acids. Deletions cut 4 bases from V and 5 bases from J, with 18 bases between. Germline CDR1 SEHNR, CDR2 FQNEAQ (reference sequence).